One T cell receptor beta chain is described in this entry. Repertoires were generated with immunoSEQ multiplex PCR, while TCRdb's copy carries only in-frame clones and drops some. The data show roughly 660,000 clones, over 75% seen once. The CDR3 consists of 16 residues. The data originate from a study of shared T cell receptors in the human thymus. These data also featured in a second study, about human thymus T cells. That work contributes: The sample donors, healthy Finnish infants, were having corrective surgery for congenital heart defects. Thymic samples were excised during corrective heart operations. Biased V and J segment usage appeared in thymus and peripheral blood. Highly overlapping thymic repertoires in unrelated individuals were reported by related research.

Sequencing input: thymocytes. This receptor was taken from a boy under three years old with a congenital heart defect. The rearrangement joins TRBV21-1 to TRBJ2-7; whether TRBD2, the table's D call, matches the DNA was not checked. TRBV21-1 is a pseudogene locus. The CDR3 sequence is CASSKAKTMVSYEQYF. CDR3 DNA sequence: TGTGCCAGCAGCAAAGCGAAGACTATGGTTTCCTACGAGCAGTACTTC.